Presented here are 23 T cell receptor beta chains from one specimen sequenced in a study of T-cell memory formation after mild COVID-19. TCRdb ran MiXCR on the 5' RACE reads and lists one entry per CDR3 protein. The profile shows a few hundred thousand distinct CDR3 sequences, about 27% of them singletons. Sequenced material: PBMCs or a T cell subset sorted from them (not recorded which). The receptors derive from an adult woman who had mild COVID-19 (a few samples of this study predate the infection). Cell type and time point are not known.

A few counts support this clonotype. V and J are TRBV7-9 and TRBJ1-2; weak D call: TRBD1 (6 bases). The CDR3 is made up of 16 amino acids. Germline V gene lookup returns CDR1 SEHNR and CDR2 FQNEAQ (reference sequence). The V end lost 4 bases, the J end lost 4 bases, and 19 bases lay between the germline ends. CDR3 coding DNA: TGTGCCAGCAGCTCACTCGTAGACAGGACGAGCTATGGCTACACCTTC. This translates into CASSSLVDRTSYGYTF. Supplemented by reference TRBV7-9 and TRBJ1-2, the full variable domain reads DTGVSQNPRHKITKRGQNVTFRCDPISEHNRLYWYRQTLGQGPEFLTYFQNEAQLEKSRLLSDRFSAERPKGSFSTLEIQRTEQGDSAMYLCASSSLVDRTSYGYTFGSGTRLTVV.

The chain joins TRBV18 to TRBJ1-1; D is undetermined. Germline CDR1 KGHSH, CDR2 LQKENI. Trimming cost V 8 bases and J 7 bases, with 11 bases left between them. The CDR3 consists of 11 residues. CDR3 nucleotides: TGTGCCAGCGCCCCCGTCGGTGAAGCTTTCTTT. Translating gives CASAPVGEAFF.

This chain uses TRBV20-1 with TRBJ2-1; TRBD2 matches at 10 bases. V was pared by 3 bases and J by 4 bases, with 3 bases of the junction left unmatched. Germline V gene data show CDR1 as DFQATT and CDR2 as SNEGSKA (reference sequence). The CDR3 totals 14 residues. CDR3 sequence (DNA): TGCAGTGCTAGGGCTAGCGGGGGTTACAATGAGCAGTTCTTC. Protein sequence: CSARASGGYNEQFF.

Only a few counts were recorded for this clonotype. J is TRBJ2-7 and V is TRBV6-5, with D perhaps matching TRBD2 (6 bases). V shed 0 bases and J shed 7 bases, with 19 bases lying between them. The CDR3 has 16 residues. Germline V gene lookup returns CDR1 MNHEY and CDR2 SVGAGI. Written as DNA, the CDR3 is TGTGCCAGCAGTTACTCGGTCTGGGCTAGCGCCCAGGAGCAGTACTTC. Its protein product is CASSYSVWASAQEQYF.

This clonotype was detected only a few times. J is TRBJ2-1 and V is TRBV12-3 or TRBV12-4; D is ambiguous. This CDR3 spans 11 amino acids. Trimming took 6 bases from V and 5 from J, leaving 5 bases between them. CDR3 loop: CASRLNNEQFF. CDR3 DNA sequence: TGTGCCAGCAGGCTAAACAATGAGCAGTTCTTC.

This chain uses TRBV5-1 with TRBJ2-1; TRBD2 is a possible D gene (6 bases). The CDR3 runs 14 residues. Between the trimmed V and J ends, which lost 4 bases and 9 bases, there was a span of 17 bases. CDR1 and CDR2 (germline): SGHRS, YFSETQ. The CDR3 nucleotides read TGCGCCAGCAGCGACCCTACGCGGAGGGGTGAGCAGTTCTTC. Its translation is CASSDPTRRGEQFF.

This sequence joins TRBV5-1 and TRBJ2-1; 13 bases match TRBD2. V lost 6 bases to trimming and J lost 6 bases; unmatched junction nucleotides: 9. Per the germline V gene, CDR1 is SGHRS and CDR2 is YFSETQ. There are 16 residues in the CDR3. The DNA for the CDR3 is TGCGCCAGCACCAGGGGACTAGCGGGATCCCTCAATGAGCAGTTCTTC. This translates into CASTRGLAGSLNEQFF. The whole variable domain, remainder taken from reference TRBV5-1 and TRBJ2-1, is KAGVTQTPRYLIKTRGQQVTLSCSPISGHRSVSWYQQTPGQGLQFLFEYFSETQRNKGNFPGRFSGRQFSNSRSEMNVSTLELGDSALYLCASTRGLAGSLNEQFFGPGTRLTVL.

The J gene is TRBJ2-7, the V gene TRBV2, with D maybe TRBD1 (5 bases). The germline V gene encodes CDR1 SNHLY and CDR2 FYNNEI. V lost 7 bases to trimming and J lost 0 bases, with 19 bases between them. The CDR3 is 16 residues long. CDR3 bases: TGTGCCAGCACCCCCCGGACATCCCCGAGCTCCTACGAGCAGTACTTC. This translates into CASTPRTSPSSYEQYF.

The chain links TRBV5-1 to TRBJ1-2; 9 nucleotides match TRBD1. Germline values: CDR1 SGHRS, CDR2 YFSETQ. The CDR3 contains 14 residues. V dropped 3 bases and J dropped 7; count of bases not matched to a gene: 7. The CDR3 is CASSWGQGSGGYTF. CDR3 nucleotides: TGCGCCAGCAGCTGGGGACAGGGTAGTGGTGGCTACACCTTC.

The chain links TRBV6-5 to TRBJ1-2; possibly TRBD1 for D (6 bases). V dropped 6 bases and J dropped 9 bases, with 17 bases sitting between them. Per the germline V gene, CDR1 is MNHEY and CDR2 is SVGAGI. The CDR3 has 13 amino acids. In DNA, the CDR3 is TGTGCCAGCAGCCGCACAGGGTCTCGGAGCTACACCTTC. Protein sequence: CASSRTGSRSYTF.

The rearrangement uses TRBV19 and TRBJ1-5; D unresolved. Germline CDR1 reads LNHDA; CDR2 reads SQIVND (reference sequence). The CDR3 is made up of 15 amino acids. The V end was cut by 2 bases, the J end by 0 bases, with 8 bases between. CDR3 protein: CASSISGNSNQPQHF. The CDR3 coding sequence is TGTGCCAGTAGTATATCCGGGAATAGCAATCAGCCCCAGCATTTT.

The chain combines TRBV30 with TRBJ2-1; D might be TRBD1 or TRBD2, each matching 5 bases. This CDR3 is 15 amino acids long. V lost 0 bases, J lost 4 bases, and 13 bases lay in between. The germline CDR1 and CDR2 sequences are GTSNPN and SVGIG (reference sequence). The CDR3 region is CAWSVEGTLYNEQFF. The DNA for the CDR3 is TGTGCCTGGAGTGTCGAGGGGACGCTTTACAATGAGCAGTTCTTC.

In its sample, this clonotype was seen a few times. The chain links TRBV15 to TRBJ2-1; 10 positions agree with TRBD1. The J segment lost 7 bases and the V segment lost 2 bases, leaving 8 bases of the junction unmatched. This CDR3 region has 16 residues. Looked up from germline, CDR1 is LNHNV and CDR2 is YYDKDF (reference sequence). The CDR3 loop reads CATSRQMTGGTNEQFF. The DNA for the CDR3 is TGTGCCACCAGCAGACAAATGACAGGGGGCACGAATGAGCAGTTCTTC.

This clonotype was counted only a few times. The chain links TRBV6-6 to TRBJ1-2; D gene ambiguous. The ends were cut back, 5 bases at V and 5 bases at J, with 9 bases in the middle. The CDR3 is 12 amino acids. Per germline, CDR1 MNHNY and CDR2 SVGAGI (reference sequence). The CDR3 reads CASSAPRYGYTF. In DNA, the CDR3 is TGTGCCAGCAGTGCTCCGCGATATGGCTACACCTTC.

This clonotype was picked up a small number of times. The genes are TRBV13 and TRBJ2-4; D uncertain. The germline gives CDR1 PRHDT, CDR2 FYEKMQ (reference sequence). Trimming pared 4 bases from V and 0 bases from J, leaving 7 bases between. The length of the CDR3 is 14 residues. The CDR3 is CASSSKGAKNIQYF. CDR3 nucleotides: TGTGCCAGCAGCTCAAAGGGAGCCAAAAACATTCAGTACTTC.

This clonotype was observed a handful of times. The rearrangement uses TRBV7-9 and TRBJ1-1, with TRBD1 as a possible D gene (6 bases). V was shortened by 5 bases and J by 2 bases, with 12 bases between the two germline ends. Germline V CDR1 and CDR2: SEHNR, FQNEAQ (reference sequence). The CDR3 loop spans 14 amino acids. The CDR3 here is CASSPDRSNTEAFF. In nucleotides, the CDR3 is TGTGCCAGCAGCCCGGACAGATCCAACACTGAAGCTTTCTTT.

The chain uses TRBV15 and TRBJ2-7, with 8 bases identical to TRBD1. CDR3 length equals 13 residues. Germline loops: CDR1 LNHNV, CDR2 YYDKDF (reference sequence). V was pared by 0 bases and J by 7 bases, with 2 bases of the junction left unmatched. CDR3 nucleotides: TGTGCCACCAGCAGAGATACAGGGGGGGAGCAGTACTTC. This gives the protein CATSRDTGGEQYF.

The chain uses TRBV6-1 and TRBJ2-7; D perhaps matches TRBD2 (6 bases). The CDR3 runs to 12 residues. Germline CDR1 MNHNS, CDR2 SASEGT. V was trimmed by 8 bases and J by 0 bases, leaving 8 bases between them. CDR3 sequence: CASGGISYEQYF. The CDR3 coding sequence is TGTGCCAGCGGAGGGATCTCCTACGAGCAGTACTTC.

The genes are TRBV20-1 and TRBJ2-1; D tentatively fits TRBD1 or TRBD2 (5 bases each). This CDR3 contains 14 residues. The V gene's germline CDR1 is DFQATT and CDR2 SNEGSKA (reference sequence). Trimming took 3 bases from V and 0 from J, leaving 9 bases between them. CDR3 protein: CSASGTSSYNEQFF. The CDR3 coding sequence is TGCAGTGCTAGCGGGACGAGCTCCTACAATGAGCAGTTCTTC.

This clonotype was detected only a few times. The chain employs TRBV7-2 and TRBJ2-1; D gene unclear. Germline-derived CDR1 and CDR2 are SGHTA and FQGNSA. This CDR3 has 14 residues. The ends were cut back, 2 bases at V and 12 bases at J, with 17 bases in the middle. CDR3 sequence (DNA): TGTGCCAGCAGCTTATCCGGCACCCCTATCGGGCAGTTCTTC. It is translated as CASSLSGTPIGQFF. The variable domain in full, completed from reference TRBV7-2 and TRBJ2-1, reads GAGVSQSPSNKVTEKGKDVELRCDPISGHTALYWYRQSLGQGLEFLIYFQGNSAPDKSGLPSDRFSAERTGGSVSTLTIQRTQQEDSAVYLCASSLSGTPIGQFFGPGTRLTVL.

Only a few counts were recorded for this clonotype. The chain is built from TRBV19 and TRBJ2-1; perhaps TRBD2 as D (7 bases). Germline CDR1 LNHDA, CDR2 SQIVND (reference sequence). V was pared by 0 bases and J by 4 bases, with 19 bases between. CDR3 size: 18 residues. The CDR3 DNA reads as TGTGCCAGTAGTATAGATGGCCGAATAAGCGGGACATACAATGAGCAGTTCTTC. Its protein is CASSIDGRISGTYNEQFF. Using reference TRBV19 and TRBJ2-1 for the parts outside the CDR3, the full variable domain is DGGITQSPKYLFRKEGQNVTLSCEQNLNHDAMYWYRQDPGQGLRLIYYSQIVNDFQKGDIAEGYSVSREKKESFPLTVTSAQKNPTAFYLCASSIDGRISGTYNEQFFGPGTRLTVL.

A single count supports this clonotype. V usage is TRBV15 and J usage is TRBJ2-7; tentatively, D is TRBD1 (5 bases). Trimming took 1 base from V and 2 from J, leaving 12 bases between them. Germline V gene data show CDR1 as LNHNV and CDR2 as YYDKDF (reference sequence). The CDR3 totals 15 residues. The CDR3 nucleotides are TGTGCCACCAGCAGAGTGGAAGGGGATCCCTACGAGCAGTACTTC. Protein sequence: CATSRVEGDPYEQYF.

V is TRBV28 and J is TRBJ2-7, with 12 nucleotides matching TRBD2. CDR3 length: 15 residues. V lost 2 bases and J lost 6; bases outside the gene matches: 5. Germline V gives CDR1 MDHEN, CDR2 SYDVKM. The CDR3 DNA reads TGTGCCAGCAGTTTAGGCGGGACTAGCGGGTTCGAGCAGTACTTC. It encodes CASSLGGTSGFEQYF.